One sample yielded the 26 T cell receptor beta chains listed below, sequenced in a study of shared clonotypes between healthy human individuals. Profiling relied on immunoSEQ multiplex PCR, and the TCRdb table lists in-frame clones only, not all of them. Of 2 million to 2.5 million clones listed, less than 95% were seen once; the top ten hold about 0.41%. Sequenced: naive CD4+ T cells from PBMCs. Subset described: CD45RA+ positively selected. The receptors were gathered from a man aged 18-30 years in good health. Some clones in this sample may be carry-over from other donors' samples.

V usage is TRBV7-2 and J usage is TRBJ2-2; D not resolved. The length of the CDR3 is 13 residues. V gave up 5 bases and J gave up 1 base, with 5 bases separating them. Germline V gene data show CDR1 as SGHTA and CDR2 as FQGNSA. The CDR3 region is CASSPKNTGELFF. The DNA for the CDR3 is TGTGCCAGCAGCCCCAAGAACACCGGGGAGCTGTTTTTT.

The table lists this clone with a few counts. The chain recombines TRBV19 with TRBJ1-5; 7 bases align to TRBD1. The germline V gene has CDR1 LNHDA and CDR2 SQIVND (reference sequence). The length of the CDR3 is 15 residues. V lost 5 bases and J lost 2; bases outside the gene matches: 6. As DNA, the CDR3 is TGTGCCAGTAGTGGACAGGTCCTGGGCAATCAGCCCCAGCATTTT. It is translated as CASSGQVLGNQPQHF.

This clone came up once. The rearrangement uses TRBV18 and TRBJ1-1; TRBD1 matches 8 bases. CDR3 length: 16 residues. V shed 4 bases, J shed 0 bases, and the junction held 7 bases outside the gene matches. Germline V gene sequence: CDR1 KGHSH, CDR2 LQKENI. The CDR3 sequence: CASSLTGAPLNTEAFF. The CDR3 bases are TGTGCCAGCTCACTGACAGGGGCCCCCTTGAACACTGAAGCTTTCTTT. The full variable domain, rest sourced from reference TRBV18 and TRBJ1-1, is NAGVMQNPRHLVRRRGQEARLRCSPMKGHSHVYWYRQLPEEGLKFMVYLQKENIIDESGMPKERFSAEFPKEGPSILRIQQVVRGDSAAYFCASSLTGAPLNTEAFFGQGTRLTVV.

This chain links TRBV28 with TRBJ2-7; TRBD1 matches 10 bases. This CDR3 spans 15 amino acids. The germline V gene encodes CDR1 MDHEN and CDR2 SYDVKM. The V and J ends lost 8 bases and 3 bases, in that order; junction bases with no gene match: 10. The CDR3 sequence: CASRTGTGVYYEQYF. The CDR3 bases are TGTGCCAGCCGGACCGGGACAGGGGTATACTACGAGCAGTACTTC.

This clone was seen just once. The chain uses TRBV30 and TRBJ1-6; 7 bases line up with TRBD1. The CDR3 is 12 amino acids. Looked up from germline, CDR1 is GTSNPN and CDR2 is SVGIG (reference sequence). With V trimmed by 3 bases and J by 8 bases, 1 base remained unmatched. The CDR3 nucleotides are TGTGCCTGGAGCAGGGGGGATTCACCCCTCCACTTT. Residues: CAWSRGDSPLHF.

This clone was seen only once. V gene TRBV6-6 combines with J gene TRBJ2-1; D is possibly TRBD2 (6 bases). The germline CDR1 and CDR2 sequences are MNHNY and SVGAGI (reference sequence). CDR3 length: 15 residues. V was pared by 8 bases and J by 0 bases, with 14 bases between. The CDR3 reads CASGGTGNSYNEQFF. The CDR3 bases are TGTGCCAGCGGGGGGACGGGCAACTCCTACAATGAGCAGTTCTTC.

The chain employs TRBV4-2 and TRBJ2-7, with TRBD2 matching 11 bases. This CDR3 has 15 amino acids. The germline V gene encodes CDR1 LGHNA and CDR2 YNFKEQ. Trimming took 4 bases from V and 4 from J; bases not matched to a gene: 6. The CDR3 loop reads CASSPRVAGGYEQYF. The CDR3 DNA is TGTGCCAGCAGCCCCAGGGTAGCGGGAGGGTACGAGCAGTACTTC.

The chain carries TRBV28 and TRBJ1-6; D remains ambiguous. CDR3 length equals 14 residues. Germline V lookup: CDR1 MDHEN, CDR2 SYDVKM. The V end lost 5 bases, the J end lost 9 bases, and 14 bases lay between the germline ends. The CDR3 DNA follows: TGTGCCAGCAGTCTGTGGTCAGCCGGTTCACCCCTCCACTTT. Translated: CASSLWSAGSPLHF.

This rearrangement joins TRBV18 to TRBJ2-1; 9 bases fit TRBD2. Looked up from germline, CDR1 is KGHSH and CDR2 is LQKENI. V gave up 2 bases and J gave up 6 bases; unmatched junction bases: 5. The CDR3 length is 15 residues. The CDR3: CASSPTTSGFNEQFF. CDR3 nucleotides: TGTGCCAGCTCACCAACAACTAGCGGGTTCAATGAGCAGTTCTTC. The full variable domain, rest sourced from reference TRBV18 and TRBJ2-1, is NAGVMQNPRHLVRRRGQEARLRCSPMKGHSHVYWYRQLPEEGLKFMVYLQKENIIDESGMPKERFSAEFPKEGPSILRIQQVVRGDSAAYFCASSPTTSGFNEQFFGPGTRLTVL.

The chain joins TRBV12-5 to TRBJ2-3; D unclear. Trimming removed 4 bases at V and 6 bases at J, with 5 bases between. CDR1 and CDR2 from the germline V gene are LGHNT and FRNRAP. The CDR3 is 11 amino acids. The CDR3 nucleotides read TGTGCTAGTGGTTCTTCGGATACGCAGTATTTT. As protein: CASGSSDTQYF.

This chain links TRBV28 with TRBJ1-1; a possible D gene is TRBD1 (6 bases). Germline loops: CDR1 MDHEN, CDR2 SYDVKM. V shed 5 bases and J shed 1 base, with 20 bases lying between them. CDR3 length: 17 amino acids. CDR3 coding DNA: TGTGCCAGCAGTCTCCTACGTCCCGGGACAAGGAACACTGAAGCTTTCTTT. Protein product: CASSLLRPGTRNTEAFF. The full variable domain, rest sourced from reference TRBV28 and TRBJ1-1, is DVKVTQSSRYLVKRTGEKVFLECVQDMDHENMFWYRQDPGLGLRLIYFSYDVKMKEKGDIPEGYSVSREKKERFSLILESASTNQTSMYLCASSLLRPGTRNTEAFFGQGTRLTVV.

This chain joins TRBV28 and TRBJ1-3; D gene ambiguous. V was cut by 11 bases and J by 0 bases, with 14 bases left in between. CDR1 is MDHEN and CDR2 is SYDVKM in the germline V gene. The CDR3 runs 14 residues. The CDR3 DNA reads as TGTGCCTCTGGGCAGACATTCTCTGGAAACACCATATATTTT. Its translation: CASGQTFSGNTIYF.

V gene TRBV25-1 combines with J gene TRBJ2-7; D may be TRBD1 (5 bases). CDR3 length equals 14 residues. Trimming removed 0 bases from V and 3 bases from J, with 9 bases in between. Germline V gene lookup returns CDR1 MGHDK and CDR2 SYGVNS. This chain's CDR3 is CASSEYMTDYEQYF. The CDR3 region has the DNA TGTGCCAGCAGTGAATACATGACAGACTACGAGCAGTACTTC.

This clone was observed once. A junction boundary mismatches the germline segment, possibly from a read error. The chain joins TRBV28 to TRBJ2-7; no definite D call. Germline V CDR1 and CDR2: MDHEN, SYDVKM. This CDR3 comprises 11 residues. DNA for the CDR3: TGTGCCAGCAGTTTGGCTTCGACCGTGCACTTC. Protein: CASSLASTVHF.

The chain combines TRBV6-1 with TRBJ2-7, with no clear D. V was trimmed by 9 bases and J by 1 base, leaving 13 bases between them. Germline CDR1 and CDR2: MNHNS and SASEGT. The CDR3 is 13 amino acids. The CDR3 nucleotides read TGTGCCAGGGTCCGTGACGGGTCCTACGAGCAGTACTTC. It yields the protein CARVRDGSYEQYF.

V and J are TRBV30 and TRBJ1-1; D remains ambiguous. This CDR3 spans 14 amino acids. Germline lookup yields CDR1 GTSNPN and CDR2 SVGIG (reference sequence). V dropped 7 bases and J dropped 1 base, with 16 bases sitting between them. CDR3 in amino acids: CASRRRASNTEAFF. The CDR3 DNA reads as TGTGCCTCCCGTCGTAGGGCTTCGAACACTGAAGCTTTCTTT.

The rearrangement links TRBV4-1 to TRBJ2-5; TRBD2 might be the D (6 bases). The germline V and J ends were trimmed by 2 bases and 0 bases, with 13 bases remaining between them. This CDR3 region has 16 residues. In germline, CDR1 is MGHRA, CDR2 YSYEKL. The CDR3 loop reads CASSQIFGGYQETQYF. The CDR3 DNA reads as TGCGCCAGCAGCCAAATTTTTGGGGGGTACCAAGAGACCCAGTACTTC.

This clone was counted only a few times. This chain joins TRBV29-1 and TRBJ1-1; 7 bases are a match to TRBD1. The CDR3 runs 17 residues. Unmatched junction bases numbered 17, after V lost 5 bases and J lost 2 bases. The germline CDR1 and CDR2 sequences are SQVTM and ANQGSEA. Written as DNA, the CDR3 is TGCAGCGTTTACAGGAAGGGGGCAGAAGGGGTAAACACTGAAGCTTTCTTT. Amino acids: CSVYRKGAEGVNTEAFF. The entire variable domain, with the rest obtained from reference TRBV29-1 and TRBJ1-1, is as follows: SAVISQKPSRDICQRGTSLTIQCQVDSQVTMMFWYRQQPGQSLTLIATANQGSEATYESGFVIDKFPISRPNLTFSTLTVSNMSPEDSSIYLCSVYRKGAEGVNTEAFFGQGTRLTVV.

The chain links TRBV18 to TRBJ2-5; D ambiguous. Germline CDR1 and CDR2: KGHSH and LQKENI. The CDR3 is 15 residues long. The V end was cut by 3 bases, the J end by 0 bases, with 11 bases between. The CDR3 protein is CASSPQQSYQETQYF. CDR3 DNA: TGTGCCAGCTCACCCCAGCAGTCGTACCAAGAGACCCAGTACTTC.

DNA of the CDR3: TGTGCCAGCAGCTTAGTTCCGGGTCGGGAGACCCAGTACTTC. Its protein product is CASSLVPGRETQYF. The chain uses TRBV7-8 and TRBJ2-5, with D unresolved. CDR3 size: 14 residues. V lost 1 base and J lost 5, with 11 bases in between. Germline-derived CDR1 and CDR2 are SGHVS and FQNEAQ.

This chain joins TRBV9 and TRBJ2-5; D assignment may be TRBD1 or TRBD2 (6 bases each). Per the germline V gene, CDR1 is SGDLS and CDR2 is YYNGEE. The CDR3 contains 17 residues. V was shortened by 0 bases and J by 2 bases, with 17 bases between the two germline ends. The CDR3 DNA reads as TGTGCCAGCAGCGTAGGAGGGGGGCCCTCGCGACAAGAGACCCAGTACTTC. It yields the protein CASSVGGGPSRQETQYF.

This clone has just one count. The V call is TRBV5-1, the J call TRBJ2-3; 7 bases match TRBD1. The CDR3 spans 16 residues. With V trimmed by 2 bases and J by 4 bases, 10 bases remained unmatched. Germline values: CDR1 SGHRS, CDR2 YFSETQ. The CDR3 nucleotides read TGCGCCAGCAGCTTTACAGGGGAAGGGGACCCAGATACGCAGTATTTT. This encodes CASSFTGEGDPDTQYF. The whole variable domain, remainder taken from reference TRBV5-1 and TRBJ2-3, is KAGVTQTPRYLIKTRGQQVTLSCSPISGHRSVSWYQQTPGQGLQFLFEYFSETQRNKGNFPGRFSGRQFSNSRSEMNVSTLELGDSALYLCASSFTGEGDPDTQYFGPGTRLTVL.

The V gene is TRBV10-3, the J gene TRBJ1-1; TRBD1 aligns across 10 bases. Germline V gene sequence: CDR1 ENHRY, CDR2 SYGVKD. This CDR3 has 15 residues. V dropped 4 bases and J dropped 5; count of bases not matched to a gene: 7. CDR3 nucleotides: TGTGCCATCAGTGGACAGGGGGCTCCTGGAACTGAAGCTTTCTTT. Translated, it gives CAISGQGAPGTEAFF.

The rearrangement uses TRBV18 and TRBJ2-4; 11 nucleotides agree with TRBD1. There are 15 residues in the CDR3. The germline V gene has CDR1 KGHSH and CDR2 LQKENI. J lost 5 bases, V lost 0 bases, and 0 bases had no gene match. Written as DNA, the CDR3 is TGTGCCAGCTCACCACCGGGACAGGGGGAAAACATTCAGTACTTC. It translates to CASSPPGQGENIQYF.

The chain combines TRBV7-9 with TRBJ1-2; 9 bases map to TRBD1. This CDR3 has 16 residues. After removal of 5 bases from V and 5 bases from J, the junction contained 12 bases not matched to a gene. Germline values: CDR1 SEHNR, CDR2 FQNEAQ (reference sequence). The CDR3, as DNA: TGTGCCAGCAGCGCACGATCCGGGACAGGGCTTTATGGCTACACCTTC. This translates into CASSARSGTGLYGYTF.

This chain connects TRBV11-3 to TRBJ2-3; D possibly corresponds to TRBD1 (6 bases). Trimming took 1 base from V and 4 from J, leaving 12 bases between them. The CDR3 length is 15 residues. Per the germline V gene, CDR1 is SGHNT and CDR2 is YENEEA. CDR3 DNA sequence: TGTGCCAGCAGCTTAGGGCAGGGGAGCGCAGATACGCAGTATTTT. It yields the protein CASSLGQGSADTQYF.